The present T cell receptor beta chain was sequenced within a study of regulatory T cells in long-lasting Graves disease (dated by TCRdb to the early 2020s). Background on the whole study: Persistent Graves' disease was defined as persistently positive TSH receptor autoantibodies together with antithyroid drug treatment for over 5 years. Peripheral blood TCR sequencing and RNA sequencing compared persistent Graves' disease patients with newly diagnosed Graves' disease patients. The study was registered as a clinical trial and conducted in China. TCR sequencing covered about 13 persistent and 20 newly diagnosed Graves' disease patients, some 35 samples in total. In the clinical cohort, patients with persistent Graves' disease had used antithyroid drugs for an average of around 9.3 years. What the study reported, not specific to this receptor: More public clonotypes were shared among persistent patients (roughly 3,000) than among newly diagnosed patients (roughly 1,000). Because the primary lesion, thyroid tissue, could not be accessed, the study looked at peripheral blood alone. Sequencing and analysis were limited to the TCR beta chain. Compared with newly diagnosed patients, patients with persistent Graves' disease had lower TCR Shannon entropy and fewer highly expanded clones, which suggests clonal expansion. Preferential use of TRBV28, TRBJ1-2 and TRBJ2-5 was observed in persistent disease, whereas TRBV20-1 and TRBJ2-1 were favored in newly diagnosed disease. The authors acknowledged the small sample size as a limitation that may reduce accuracy.

The label giving this sample's time point can be read as: persistent/refractory GD, antithyroid drugs over 5 years with positive TRAb. RNA was extracted from PBMCs in TRIzol for both TCR sequencing and RNA sequencing. The diagnosis of Graves' disease was made according to American Thyroid Association guidelines. Patients for the study were recruited at an endocrinology department in Xi'an, China. Each patient gave 7 to 9.5 milliliters of peripheral blood, collected in an EDTA anticoagulant tube. Ficoll Paque Plus density gradient separation was used to isolate PBMCs, and no further T cell sorting was done. RNA quality was checked with an Agilent 2100 Bioanalyzer and agarose gel, and concentration with a NanoDrop 2000. The germline V gene sets CDR1 to ENHRY and CDR2 to SYGVKD. Relative to germline, V is missing 3 bases and J is missing 5 bases, with 14 bases of the junction outside any gene match. Reading from cysteine to phenylalanine, the CDR3 counts 18 amino acids. Only the CDR3 DNA stays, 54 bases, in frame from base 1.

About this clonotype: Its antigen remains unidentified. Base qualities are missing; no much larger clone stands one base away.

The method behind the library was multiplex PCR. Sequencing relied on an Illumina HiSeq 4000. TCR beta libraries were built with iRepertoire HTBI primers and Arm-PCR amplification of CDR3 regions. Before sequencing, the PCR products underwent gel purification. The authors processed their data as follows. Across samples, 62 TRBV and roughly 15 TRBJ segments were identified and used for gene usage analysis of CDR3 amino acid clonotypes. COPE and FqMerger were used to merge filtered high-quality paired reads into contigs. BLAST was used to align contigs to IMGT TRBV, TRBD and TRBJ reference genes, with CDR3 defined following IMGT. Any clonotype with a frequency above 0.1% was classified as a highly expanded clone. Shannon entropy served as the measure of repertoire diversity, while the Gini coefficient captured V-J evenness. Clonotypes shared by more than one individual were considered public. TCRdb itself trimmed the public reads at Q25 with fastp, ran MiXCR and retained productive beta chains. Identical CDR3 protein sequences are pooled into one entry, listed with their most common genes and DNA. In this record, the V and J calls reflect TCRdb's handling and not the investigators' own analysis. For this sample there are about 430,000 distinct CDR3 sequences; 20% to 25% appear just once. The ten largest clones represent roughly an eighth of the sample.

The chain was built from TRBV10-3 and TRBJ1-5, with 9 middle bases fitting TRBD1. This material consisted of peripheral blood mononuclear cells (PBMCs), taken when the disease was refractory, from a patient treated with antithyroid drugs. This receptor was taken from a female donor with Graves disease. The CDR3 protein is CAISEAVGQGSLHQPQHF. The DNA is TGTGCCATCAGTGAAGCGGTGGGACAGGGCTCTTTGCATCAGCCCCAGCATTTT.